Below, one TCR beta chain is given with its context. As yet, its antigen is unknown. With 2 bases clipped from V and 8 bases from J, the junction kept 9 bases outside the gene matches. Germline lookup yields CDR1 LNHNV and CDR2 YYDKDF (reference sequence). The CDR3 runs 18 residues. These data originate in a study of T cell repertoires and HLA-DP antigens. Whole-study context: Transduced HeLa cells presented HLA-DP to CD4+ T cells. The donors, ranging 18-to-29 to 60-to-69 years, included a couple of males and one female.

Notes on the study in general: Naive and memory CD4+ repertoires were not analysed separately.

Profiling relied on immunoSEQ multiplex PCR, and the TCRdb table lists in-frame clones only, not all of them. Altogether some 89,000 clones are present, around 86% being singletons, with the ten largest covering around 1.7%. The specimen sequenced was CD4+ T cells from PBMCs. The chain links TRBV15 to TRBJ2-2; 15 positions agree with TRBD2. The clonotype was recovered from a man between 45 and 60 years old in good health and CMV-seronegative. In DNA, the CDR3 is TGTGCCACCAGCAGAACTTCCGGGACTAGCGGGAGGAGGGGGGAGCTGTTTTTT. It translates to CATSRTSGTSGRRGELFF.